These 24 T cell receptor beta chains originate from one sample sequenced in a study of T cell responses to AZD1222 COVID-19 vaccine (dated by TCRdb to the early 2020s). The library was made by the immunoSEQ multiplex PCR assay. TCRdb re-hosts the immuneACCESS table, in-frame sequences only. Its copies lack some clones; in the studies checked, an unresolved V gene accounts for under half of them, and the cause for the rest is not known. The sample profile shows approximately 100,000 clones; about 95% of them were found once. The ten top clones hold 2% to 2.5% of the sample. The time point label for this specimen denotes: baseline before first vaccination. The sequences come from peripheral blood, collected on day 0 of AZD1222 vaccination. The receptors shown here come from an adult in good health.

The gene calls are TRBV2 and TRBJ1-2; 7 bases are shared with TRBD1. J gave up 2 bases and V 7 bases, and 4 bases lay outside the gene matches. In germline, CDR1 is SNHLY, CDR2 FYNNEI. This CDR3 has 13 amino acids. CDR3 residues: CASKPGGNYGYTF. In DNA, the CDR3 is TGTGCCAGCAAGCCAGGGGGAAACTATGGCTACACCTTC.

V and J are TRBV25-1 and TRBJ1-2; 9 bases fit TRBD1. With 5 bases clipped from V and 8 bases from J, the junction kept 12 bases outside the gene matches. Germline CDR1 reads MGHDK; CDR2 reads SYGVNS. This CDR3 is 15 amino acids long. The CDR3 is CASSPPGQGLGGYTF. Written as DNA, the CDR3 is TGTGCCAGCAGTCCTCCGGGACAGGGACTGGGGGGCTACACCTTC.

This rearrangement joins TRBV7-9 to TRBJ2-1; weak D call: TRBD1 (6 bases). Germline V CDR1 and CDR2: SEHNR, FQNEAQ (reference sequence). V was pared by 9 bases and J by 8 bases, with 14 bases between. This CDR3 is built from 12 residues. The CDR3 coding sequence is TGTGCCAGTAAAGGGGGAGATGATGAGCAGTTCTTC. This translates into CASKGGDDEQFF.

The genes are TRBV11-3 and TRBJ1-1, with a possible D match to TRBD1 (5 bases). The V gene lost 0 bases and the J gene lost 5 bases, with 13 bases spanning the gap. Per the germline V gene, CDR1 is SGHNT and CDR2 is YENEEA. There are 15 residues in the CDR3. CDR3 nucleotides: TGTGCCAGCAGCTTAGATAGGGGACGGTTGACTGAAGCTTTCTTT. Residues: CASSLDRGRLTEAFF.

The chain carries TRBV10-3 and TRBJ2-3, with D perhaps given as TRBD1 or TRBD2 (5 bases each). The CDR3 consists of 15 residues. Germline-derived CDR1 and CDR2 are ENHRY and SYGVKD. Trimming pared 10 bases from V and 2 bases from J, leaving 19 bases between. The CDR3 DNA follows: TGTGCCACCAAATGGTCGCAGGGAGACACAGATACGCAGTATTTT. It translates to CATKWSQGDTDTQYF.

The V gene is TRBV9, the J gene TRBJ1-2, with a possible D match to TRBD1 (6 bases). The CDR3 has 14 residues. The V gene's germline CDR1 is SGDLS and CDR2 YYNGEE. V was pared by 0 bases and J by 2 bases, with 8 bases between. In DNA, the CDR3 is TGTGCCAGCAGCGTAGCTACAGGGAACTATGGCTACACCTTC. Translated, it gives CASSVATGNYGYTF.

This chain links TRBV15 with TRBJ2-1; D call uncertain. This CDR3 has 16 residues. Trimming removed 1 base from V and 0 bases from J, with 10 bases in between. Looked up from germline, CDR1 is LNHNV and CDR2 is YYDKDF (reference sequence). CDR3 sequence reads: CATSRGLGSSYNEQFF. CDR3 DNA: TGTGCCACCAGCAGAGGTCTCGGAAGCTCCTACAATGAGCAGTTCTTC.

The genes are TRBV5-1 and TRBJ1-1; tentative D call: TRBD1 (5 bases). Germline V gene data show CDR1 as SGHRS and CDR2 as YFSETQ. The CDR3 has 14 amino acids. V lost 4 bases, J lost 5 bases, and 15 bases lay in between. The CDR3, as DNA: TGCGCCAGCAGCCGAGATGGGGGAGGAACTGAAGCTTTCTTT. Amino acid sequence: CASSRDGGGTEAFF.

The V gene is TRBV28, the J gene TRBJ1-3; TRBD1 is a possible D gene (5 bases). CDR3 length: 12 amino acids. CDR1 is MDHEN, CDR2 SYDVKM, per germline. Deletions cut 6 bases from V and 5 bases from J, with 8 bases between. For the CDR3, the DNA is TGTGCCAGCAGAACGGACAGAAACACCATATATTTT. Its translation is CASRTDRNTIYF.

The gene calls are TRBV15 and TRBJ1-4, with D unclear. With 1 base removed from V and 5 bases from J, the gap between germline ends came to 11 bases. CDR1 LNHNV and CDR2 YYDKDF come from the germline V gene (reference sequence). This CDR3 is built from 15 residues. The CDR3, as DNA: TGTGCCACCAGCAGAGTCGGCAGACTGAATGAAAAACTGTTTTTT. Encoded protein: CATSRVGRLNEKLFF.

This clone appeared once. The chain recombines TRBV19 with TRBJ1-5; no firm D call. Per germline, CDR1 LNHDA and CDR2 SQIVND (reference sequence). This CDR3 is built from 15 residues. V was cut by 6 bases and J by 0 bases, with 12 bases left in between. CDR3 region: CASSPFGSSNQPQHF. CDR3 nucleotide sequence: TGTGCCAGTAGCCCCTTCGGCTCTAGCAATCAGCCCCAGCATTTT. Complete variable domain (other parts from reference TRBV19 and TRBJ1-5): DGGITQSPKYLFRKEGQNVTLSCEQNLNHDAMYWYRQDPGQGLRLIYYSQIVNDFQKGDIAEGYSVSREKKESFPLTVTSAQKNPTAFYLCASSPFGSSNQPQHFGDGTRLSIL.

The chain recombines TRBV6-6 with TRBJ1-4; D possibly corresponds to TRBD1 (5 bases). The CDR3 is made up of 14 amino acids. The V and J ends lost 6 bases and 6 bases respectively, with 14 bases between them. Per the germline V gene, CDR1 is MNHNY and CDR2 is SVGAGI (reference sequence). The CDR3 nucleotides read TGTGCCAGCAGGCCCGGGACTGCCTATGAAAAACTGTTTTTT. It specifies CASRPGTAYEKLFF.

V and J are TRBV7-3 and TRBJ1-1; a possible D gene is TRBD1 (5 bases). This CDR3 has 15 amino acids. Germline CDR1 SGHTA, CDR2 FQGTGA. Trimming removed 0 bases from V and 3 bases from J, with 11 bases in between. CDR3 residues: CASSLTPGGDTEAFF. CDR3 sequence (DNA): TGTGCCAGCAGCTTAACTCCCGGAGGGGACACTGAAGCTTTCTTT. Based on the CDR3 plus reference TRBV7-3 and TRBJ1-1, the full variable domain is GAGVSQTPSNKVTEKGKYVELRCDPISGHTALYWYRQSLGQGPEFLIYFQGTGAADDSGLPNDRFFAVRPEGSVSTLKIQRTERGDSAVYLCASSLTPGGDTEAFFGQGTRLTVV.

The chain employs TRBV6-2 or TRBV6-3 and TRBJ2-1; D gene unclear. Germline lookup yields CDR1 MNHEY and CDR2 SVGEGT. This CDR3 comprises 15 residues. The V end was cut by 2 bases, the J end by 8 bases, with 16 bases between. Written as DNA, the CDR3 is TGTGCCAGCAGTTACCTCAGAGGTAATGTCGATGAGCAGTTCTTC. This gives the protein CASSYLRGNVDEQFF.

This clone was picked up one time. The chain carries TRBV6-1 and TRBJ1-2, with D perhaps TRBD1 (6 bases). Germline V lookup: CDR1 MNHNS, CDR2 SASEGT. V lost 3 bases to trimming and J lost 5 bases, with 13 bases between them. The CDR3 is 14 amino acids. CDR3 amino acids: CASSDSGRGYGYTF. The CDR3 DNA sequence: TGTGCCAGCAGTGATTCTGGCAGGGGATATGGCTACACCTTC.

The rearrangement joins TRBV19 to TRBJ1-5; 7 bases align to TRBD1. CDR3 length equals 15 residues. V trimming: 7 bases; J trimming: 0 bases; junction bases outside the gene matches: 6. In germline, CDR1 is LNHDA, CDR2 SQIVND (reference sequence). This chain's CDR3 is CASTFGTASNQPQHF. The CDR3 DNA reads TGTGCCAGTACCTTCGGGACAGCTAGCAATCAGCCCCAGCATTTT.

Written as DNA, the CDR3 is TGTGCCAGTGGGGAACGGGGGGCCAACGTCCTGACTTTC. Residues: CASGERGANVLTF. The gene calls are TRBV3-1 (or the pseudogene TRBV3-2) and TRBJ2-6; D remains unclear. V was shortened by 9 bases and J by 4 bases, with 10 bases between the two germline ends. The germline V gene encodes CDR1 LGHDT and CDR2 YNNKEL (reference sequence). CDR3 length equals 13 residues.

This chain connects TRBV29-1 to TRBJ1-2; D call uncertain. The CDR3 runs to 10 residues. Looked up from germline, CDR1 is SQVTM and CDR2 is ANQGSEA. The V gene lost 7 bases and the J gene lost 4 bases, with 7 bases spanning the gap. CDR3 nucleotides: TGCAGCGGACCTACCTATGGCTACACCTTC. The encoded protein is CSGPTYGYTF.

CDR3 sequence (DNA): TGTGCCAGCAGCCCCGTAGGGACAGTCTTCTCTGGGGCCAACGTCCTGACTTTC. Its translation: CASSPVGTVFSGANVLTF. V and J are TRBV6-2 or TRBV6-3 and TRBJ2-6; 7 positions match TRBD1. The trim removed 6 bases at V and 0 bases at J, leaving 11 bases unmatched. Germline V gives CDR1 MNHEY, CDR2 SVGEGT. The CDR3 extends over 18 amino acids.

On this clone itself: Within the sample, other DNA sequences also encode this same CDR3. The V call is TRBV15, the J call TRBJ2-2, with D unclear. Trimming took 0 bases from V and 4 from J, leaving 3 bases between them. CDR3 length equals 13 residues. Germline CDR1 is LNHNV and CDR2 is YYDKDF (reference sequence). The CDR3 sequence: CATSRDPTGELFF. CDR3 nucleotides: TGTGCCACCAGCAGAGATCCCACCGGGGAGCTGTTTTTT.

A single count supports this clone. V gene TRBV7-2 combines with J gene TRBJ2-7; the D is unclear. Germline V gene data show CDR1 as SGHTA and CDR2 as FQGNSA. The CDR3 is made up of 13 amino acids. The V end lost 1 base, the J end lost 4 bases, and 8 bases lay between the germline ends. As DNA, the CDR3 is TGTGCCAGCAGCTTAGGTTCCCATTACGAGCAGTACTTC. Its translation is CASSLGSHYEQYF.

CDR3 nucleotides: TGTGCCATCAGTGAGTCGGTGGGAGGCACAGATACGCAGTATTTT. Its translation: CAISESVGGTDTQYF. The chain joins TRBV10-3 to TRBJ2-3, with TRBD2 as a possible D gene (5 bases). Germline lookup yields CDR1 ENHRY and CDR2 SYGVKD. The ends were cut back, 0 bases at V and 1 base at J, with 8 bases in the middle. The CDR3 has 15 amino acids.

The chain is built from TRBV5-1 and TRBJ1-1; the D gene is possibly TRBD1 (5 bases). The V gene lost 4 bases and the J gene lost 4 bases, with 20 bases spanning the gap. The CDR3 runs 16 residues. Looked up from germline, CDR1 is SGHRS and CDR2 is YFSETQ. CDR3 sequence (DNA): TGCGCCAGCAGCCGACCAGGGCGTTCTTCGGTCACTGAAGCTTTCTTT. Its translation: CASSRPGRSSVTEAFF. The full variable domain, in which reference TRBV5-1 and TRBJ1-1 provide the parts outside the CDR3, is KAGVTQTPRYLIKTRGQQVTLSCSPISGHRSVSWYQQTPGQGLQFLFEYFSETQRNKGNFPGRFSGRQFSNSRSEMNVSTLELGDSALYLCASSRPGRSSVTEAFFGQGTRLTVV.

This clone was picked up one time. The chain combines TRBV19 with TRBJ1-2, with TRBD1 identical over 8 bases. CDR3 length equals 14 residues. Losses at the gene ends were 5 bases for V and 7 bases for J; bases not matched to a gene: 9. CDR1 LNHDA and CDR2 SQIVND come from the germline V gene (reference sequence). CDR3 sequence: CASSPPRTGSGYTF. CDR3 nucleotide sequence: TGTGCCAGTAGTCCACCCCGGACAGGGTCTGGCTACACCTTC.